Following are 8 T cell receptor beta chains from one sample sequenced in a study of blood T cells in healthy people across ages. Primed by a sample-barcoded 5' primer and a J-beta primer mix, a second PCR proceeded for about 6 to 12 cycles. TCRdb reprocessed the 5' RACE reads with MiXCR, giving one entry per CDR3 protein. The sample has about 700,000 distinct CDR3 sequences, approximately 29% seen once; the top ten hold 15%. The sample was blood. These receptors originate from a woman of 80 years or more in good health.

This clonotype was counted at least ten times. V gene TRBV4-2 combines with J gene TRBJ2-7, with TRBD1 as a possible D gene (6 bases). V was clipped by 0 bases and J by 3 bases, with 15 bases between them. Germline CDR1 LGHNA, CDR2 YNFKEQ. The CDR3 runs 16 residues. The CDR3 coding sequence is TGTGCCAGCAGCCAAGATCGAGGGGACACCTACTACGAGCAGTACTTC. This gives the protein CASSQDRGDTYYEQYF.

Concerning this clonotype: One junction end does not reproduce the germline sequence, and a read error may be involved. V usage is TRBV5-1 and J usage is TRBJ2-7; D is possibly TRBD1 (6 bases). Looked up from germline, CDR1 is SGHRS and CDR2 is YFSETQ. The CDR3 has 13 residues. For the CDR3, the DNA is TGCGCCAGGAGGCCAGGGGCGGTCTACAAGCAGTACTTC. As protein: CARRPGAVYKQYF.

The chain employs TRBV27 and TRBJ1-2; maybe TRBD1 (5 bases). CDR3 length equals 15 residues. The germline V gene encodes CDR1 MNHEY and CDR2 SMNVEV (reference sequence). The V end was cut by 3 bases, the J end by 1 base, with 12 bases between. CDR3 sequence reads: CASSFNRSSNYGYTF. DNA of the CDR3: TGTGCCAGCAGTTTCAACAGGAGCAGTAACTATGGCTACACCTTC.

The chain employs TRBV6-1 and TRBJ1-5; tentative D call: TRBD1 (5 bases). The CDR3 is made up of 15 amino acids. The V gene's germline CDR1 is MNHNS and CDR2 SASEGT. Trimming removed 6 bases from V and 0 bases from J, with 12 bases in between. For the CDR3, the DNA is TGTGCCAGCAGAGGGGAACTCTTTAGCAATCAGCCCCAGCATTTT. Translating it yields CASRGELFSNQPQHF.

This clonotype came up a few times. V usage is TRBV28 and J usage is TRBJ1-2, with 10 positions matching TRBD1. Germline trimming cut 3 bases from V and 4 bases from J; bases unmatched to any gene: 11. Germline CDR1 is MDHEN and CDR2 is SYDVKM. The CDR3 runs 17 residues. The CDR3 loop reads CASSFADRGASGYGYTF. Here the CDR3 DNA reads TGTGCCAGCAGTTTTGCGGACAGGGGGGCTAGCGGCTATGGCTACACCTTC.

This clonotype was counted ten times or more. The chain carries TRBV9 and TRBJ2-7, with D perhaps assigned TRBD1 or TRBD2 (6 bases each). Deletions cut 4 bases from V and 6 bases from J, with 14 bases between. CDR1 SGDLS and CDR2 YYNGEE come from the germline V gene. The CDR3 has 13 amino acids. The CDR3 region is CASSRGGQGEQYF. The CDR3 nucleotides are TGTGCCAGCAGCCGAGGGGGGCAAGGCGAGCAGTACTTC.

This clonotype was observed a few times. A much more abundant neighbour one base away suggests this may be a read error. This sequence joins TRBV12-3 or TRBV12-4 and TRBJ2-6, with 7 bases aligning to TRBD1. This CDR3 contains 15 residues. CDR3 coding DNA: TGTGCCAGCAGATCCGACAGGGCTGGGGCCAACGTCCGGACTTTC. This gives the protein CASRSDRAGANVRTF.

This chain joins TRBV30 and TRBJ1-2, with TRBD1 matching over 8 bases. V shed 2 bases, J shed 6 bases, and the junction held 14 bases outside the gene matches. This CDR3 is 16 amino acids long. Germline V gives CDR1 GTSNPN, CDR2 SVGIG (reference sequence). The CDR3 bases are TGTGCCTGGAGTAAACAAACTCCGACAGGGGAGGATGGCTACACCTTC. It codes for CAWSKQTPTGEDGYTF.